This TCR beta chain was sequenced in a study of technical replicates of blood from a handful of donors. Using immunoSEQ multiplex PCR, the repertoire was profiled, and TCRdb retains in-frame clones only, with some absent. The sample records more than 90,000 clones, under 96% being singletons. Note on this clone: It is unclear where the CDR3 begins or ends on the DNA, so no DNA is shown, and the CDR3 is as TCRdb lists it.

The sequence was obtained from a human donor in good health. Input material: T cells isolated from PBMCs.

The CDR3 loop is CASSLEKAYNEQFF. The chain combines TRBV27 with TRBJ2-1; TRBD2, the table's D call, was not compared with the DNA. The germline V gene encodes CDR1 MNHEY and CDR2 SMNVEV (reference sequence). The CDR3 is made up of 14 amino acids, end residues included.